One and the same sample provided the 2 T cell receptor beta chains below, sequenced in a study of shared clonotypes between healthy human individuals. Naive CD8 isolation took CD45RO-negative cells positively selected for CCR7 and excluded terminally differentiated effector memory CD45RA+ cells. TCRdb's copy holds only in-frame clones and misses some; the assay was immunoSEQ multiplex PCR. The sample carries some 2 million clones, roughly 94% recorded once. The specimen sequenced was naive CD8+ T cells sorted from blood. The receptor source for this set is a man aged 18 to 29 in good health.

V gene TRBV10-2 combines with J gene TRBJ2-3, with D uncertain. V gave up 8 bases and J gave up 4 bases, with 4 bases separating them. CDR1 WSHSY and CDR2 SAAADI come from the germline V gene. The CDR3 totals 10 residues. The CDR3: CASGADTQYF. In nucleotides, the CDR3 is TGCGCCAGCGGGGCAGATACGCAGTATTTT.

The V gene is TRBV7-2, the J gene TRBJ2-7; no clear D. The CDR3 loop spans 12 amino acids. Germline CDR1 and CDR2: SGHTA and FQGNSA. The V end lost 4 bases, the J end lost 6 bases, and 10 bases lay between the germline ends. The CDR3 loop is CASSYYPIEQYF. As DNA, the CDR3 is TGTGCCAGCAGCTATTATCCTATCGAGCAGTACTTC.